This section outlines one T cell receptor (beta chain) sequence together with its context. The data were produced by immunoSEQ multiplex PCR, yet TCRdb's version contains in-frame clones alone and is incomplete. This table holds more than 65,000 clones, around nine tenths found once. The germline CDR1 and CDR2 sequences are MNHEY and SVGAGI. V lost 2 bases and J lost 8, with 13 bases in between. The CDR3 runs to 15 residues. This record comes from a study of T cell changes during pregnancy in multiple sclerosis. Material: peripheral blood, obtained before pregnancy. The rearrangement links TRBV6-5 to TRBJ1-6; D may be TRBD1 (5 bases). The sequence came from a female donor with multiple sclerosis, enrolled in a pregnancy study. CDR3 coding DNA: TGTGCCAGCAGTTACGCAAACGGGGGGGATTCACCCCTCCACTTT. Translation: CASSYANGGDSPLHF.